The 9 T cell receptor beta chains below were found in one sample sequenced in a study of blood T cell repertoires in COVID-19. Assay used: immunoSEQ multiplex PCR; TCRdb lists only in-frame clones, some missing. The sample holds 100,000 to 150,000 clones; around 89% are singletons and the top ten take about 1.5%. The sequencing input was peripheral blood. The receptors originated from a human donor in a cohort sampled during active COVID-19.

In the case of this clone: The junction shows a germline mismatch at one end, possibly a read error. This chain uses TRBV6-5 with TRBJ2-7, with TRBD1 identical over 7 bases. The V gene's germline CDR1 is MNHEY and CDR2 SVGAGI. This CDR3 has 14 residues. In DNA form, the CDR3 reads TGTGCCAGCAGTAACCGGGACAGAGCCTACGAGCAGTGCTTC. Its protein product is CASSNRDRAYEQCF.

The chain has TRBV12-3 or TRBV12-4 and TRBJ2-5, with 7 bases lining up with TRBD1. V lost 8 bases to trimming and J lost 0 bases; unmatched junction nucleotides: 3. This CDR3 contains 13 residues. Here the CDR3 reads CASRDRDQETQYF. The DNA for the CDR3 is TGTGCCAGCCGGGACAGAGACCAAGAGACCCAGTACTTC.

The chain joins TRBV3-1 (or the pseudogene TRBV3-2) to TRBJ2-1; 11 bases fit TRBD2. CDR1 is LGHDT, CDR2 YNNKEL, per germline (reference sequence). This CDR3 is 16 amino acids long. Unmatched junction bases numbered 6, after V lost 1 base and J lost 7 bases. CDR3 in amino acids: CASSQGVIAGGNEQFF. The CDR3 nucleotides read TGTGCCAGCAGCCAAGGTGTTATAGCGGGAGGGAATGAGCAGTTCTTC.

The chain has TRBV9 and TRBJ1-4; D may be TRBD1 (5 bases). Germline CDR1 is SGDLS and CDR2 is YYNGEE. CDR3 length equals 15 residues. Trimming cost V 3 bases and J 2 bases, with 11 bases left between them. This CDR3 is CASSAEGLTNEKLFF. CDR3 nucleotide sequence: TGTGCCAGCAGCGCCGAGGGACTGACTAATGAAAAACTGTTTTTT.

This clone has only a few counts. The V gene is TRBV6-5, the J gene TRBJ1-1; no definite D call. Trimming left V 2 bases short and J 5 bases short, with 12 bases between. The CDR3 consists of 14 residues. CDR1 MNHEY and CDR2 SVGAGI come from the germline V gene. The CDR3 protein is CASSYEQTRTEAFF. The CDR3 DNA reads TGTGCCAGCAGTTACGAACAGACGCGTACTGAAGCTTTCTTT.

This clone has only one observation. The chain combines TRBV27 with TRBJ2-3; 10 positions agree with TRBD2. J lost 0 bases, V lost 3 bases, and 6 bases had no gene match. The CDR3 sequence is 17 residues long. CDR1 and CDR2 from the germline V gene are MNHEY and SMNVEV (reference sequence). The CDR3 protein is CASSFKVTSGSTDTQYF. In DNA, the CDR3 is TGTGCCAGCAGTTTTAAGGTGACTAGCGGGAGCACAGATACGCAGTATTTT.

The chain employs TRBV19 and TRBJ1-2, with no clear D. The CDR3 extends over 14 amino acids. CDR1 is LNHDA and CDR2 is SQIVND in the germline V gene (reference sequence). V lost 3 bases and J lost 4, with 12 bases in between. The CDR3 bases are TGTGCCAGTAGTATGAACCGAGCGATCTATGGCTACACCTTC. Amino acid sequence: CASSMNRAIYGYTF.

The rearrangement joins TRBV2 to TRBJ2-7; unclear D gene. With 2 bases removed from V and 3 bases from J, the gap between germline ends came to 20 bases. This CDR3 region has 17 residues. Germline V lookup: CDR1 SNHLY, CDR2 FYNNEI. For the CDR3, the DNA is TGTGCCAGCAGTGAAACCGGCCCCGACGGCTACTACTACGAGCAGTACTTC. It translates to CASSETGPDGYYYEQYF.

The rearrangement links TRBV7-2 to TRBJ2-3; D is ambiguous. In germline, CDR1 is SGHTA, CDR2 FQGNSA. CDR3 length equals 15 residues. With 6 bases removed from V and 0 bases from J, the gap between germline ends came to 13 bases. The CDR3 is CASRPSGMSTDTQYF. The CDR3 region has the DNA TGTGCCAGCAGACCCTCAGGAATGAGCACAGATACGCAGTATTTT.